The clone carrying this T cell receptor (beta chain) has a handful of counts. The data derive from a study of CD8+ T cells in alopecia areata. Lesional scalp tissue (obtained by punch biopsy) and peripheral blood were collected from alopecia areata patients. Cell sorting on a FACSAria was used to separate CD4+ and CD8+ T cells from the PBMCs. CDR1 is MNHNS, CDR2 SASEGT, per germline. V gave up 8 bases and J gave up 5 bases; unmatched junction bases: 5. The CDR3 is made up of 12 amino acids. Extracted RNA was reverse transcribed, and the resulting cDNA served as sequencing template. The assay was immunoSEQ multiplex PCR, and TCRdb's table has in-frame clones only and misses some. The sample has over 100,000 clones, more than 40% seen once.

The chain carries TRBV6-1 and TRBJ1-1; 7 nucleotides match TRBD1. The receptor comes from a human donor with alopecia areata. The source material was CD8+ T cells sorted from blood, sampled at week 0. CDR3: CASRDSVTEAFF. The CDR3 DNA follows: TGTGCCAGCCGGGACAGCGTAACTGAAGCTTTCTTT.